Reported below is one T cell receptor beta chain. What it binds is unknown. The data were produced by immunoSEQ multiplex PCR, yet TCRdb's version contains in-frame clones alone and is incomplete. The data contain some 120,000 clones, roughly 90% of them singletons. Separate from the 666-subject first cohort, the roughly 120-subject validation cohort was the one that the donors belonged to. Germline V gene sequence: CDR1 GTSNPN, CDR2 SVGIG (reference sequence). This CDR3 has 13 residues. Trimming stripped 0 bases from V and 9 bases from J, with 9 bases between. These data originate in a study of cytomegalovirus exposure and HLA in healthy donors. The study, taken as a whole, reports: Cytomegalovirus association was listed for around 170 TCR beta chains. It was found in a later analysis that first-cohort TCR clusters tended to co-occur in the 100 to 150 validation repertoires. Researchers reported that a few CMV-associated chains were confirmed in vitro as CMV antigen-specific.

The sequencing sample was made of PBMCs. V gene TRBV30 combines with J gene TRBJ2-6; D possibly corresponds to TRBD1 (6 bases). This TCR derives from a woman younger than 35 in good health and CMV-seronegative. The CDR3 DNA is TGTGCCTGGAGTGTAAACAGGGTCAACGTCCTGACTTTC. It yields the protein CAWSVNRVNVLTF. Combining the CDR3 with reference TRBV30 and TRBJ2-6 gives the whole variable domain SQTIHQWPATLVQPVGSPLSLECTVEGTSNPNLYWYRQAAGRGLQLLFYSVGIGQISSEVPQNLSASRPQDRQFILSSKKLLLSDSGFYLCAWSVNRVNVLTFGAGSRLTVL.